The clone carrying this T cell receptor beta chain came up many times. This sample is part of a study of T cells in Graves' hyperthyroidism and ophthalmopathy. From RNA transcripts, TCR beta CDR3 regions were amplified. An initial round of RT-PCR targeting the TCR CDR3 relied on the HTBI primer set. Each CDR3 protein gets one entry after TCRdb re-called the multiplex PCR reads with MiXCR. The sample carries approximately 740,000 distinct CDR3 sequences, about 14% recorded once. Germline V CDR1 and CDR2: MDHEN, SYDVKM. V dropped 4 bases and J dropped 1 base, with 10 bases sitting between them. CDR3 length equals 14 residues.

The sequence derives from a woman aged 18-30 years with Graves' hyperthyroidism. J is TRBJ1-1 and V is TRBV28, with a tentative D call TRBD1 (6 bases). Sequencing was carried out using blood. The CDR3 protein is CASSYTGTNTEAFF. The CDR3 region has the DNA TGTGCCAGCAGTTACACAGGGACGAACACTGAAGCTTTCTTT. Complete variable domain (other parts from reference TRBV28 and TRBJ1-1): DVKVTQSSRYLVKRTGEKVFLECVQDMDHENMFWYRQDPGLGLRLIYFSYDVKMKEKGDIPEGYSVSREKKERFSLILESASTNQTSMYLCASSYTGTNTEAFFGQGTRLTVV.